This is a list of T cell receptor beta chains from one sample in a study of kidney transplant recipient with SARS-CoV-2 infection. TCRdb used MiXCR to reprocess the reads, holding one entry per CDR3 protein. The sample lists roughly 230,000 distinct CDR3 sequences, about 28% seen once, with less than 8.5% in the top ten. This specimen was a blood sample, taken at baseline and between days 110 and 120 from a kidney transplant recipient. The receptors stem from a male patient in his thirties who had COVID-19 and was a kidney transplant recipient. Some of the T cells might come from the graft donor. The CDR3 runs from the conserved cysteine through the conserved F or W. The D gene is left open where the match is weak. Some rows have no size entry. The others give once, few or many, or a class for an expanded clone.

J gene: TRBJ2-5
D gene: -
clone size: -
V gene: TRBV2
CDR3 DNA: TGTGCCTTCAGGGATGCGTACCAAGAGACCCAGTACTTC
CDR3 protein: CAFRDAYQETQYF

J gene: TRBJ1-2
D gene: -
clone size: many
V gene: TRBV28
CDR3 DNA: TGTGCCAGCAACTGGGGCGCGAGCTATGGCTACACCTTC
CDR3 protein: CASNWGASYGYTF

J gene: TRBJ2-1
D gene: -
clone size: -
V gene: TRBV28
CDR3 DNA: TGTGCCAGCAGTTTTATCCAGGGTTCCTACAATGAGCAGTTCTTC
CDR3 protein: CASSFIQGSYNEQFF

J gene: TRBJ2-5
D gene: -
clone size: -
V gene: TRBV3-1
CDR3 DNA: TGTGCCAGCAGCCCAATAGGTCCCATTTCTTTCTCTGAGACCCAGTACTTC
CDR3 protein: CASSPIGPISFSETQYF

J gene: TRBJ1-1
D gene: TRBD1
clone size: many
V gene: TRBV7-9
CDR3 DNA: TGTGCCAGCAGCTCGACAGGGGAGAACACTGAAGCTTTCTTT
CDR3 protein: CASSSTGENTEAFF

J gene: TRBJ1-2
D gene: -
clone size: many
V gene: TRBV19
CDR3 DNA: TGTGCCAGTAGTAGAAAGACGACAAATCGAAAGACCTATGGCTACACCTTC
CDR3 protein: CASSRKTTNRKTYGYTF

J gene: TRBJ1-1
D gene: TRBD1
clone size: many
V gene: TRBV27
CDR3 DNA: TGTGCCAGCAGTTCATACAGGGGGACCACTGAAGCTTTCTTT
CDR3 protein: CASSSYRGTTEAFF

J gene: TRBJ2-1
D gene: -
clone size: many
V gene: TRBV7-9
CDR3 DNA: TGTGCCAGCAGCCTTCGGAGAGGCTCTAGCTCCTACAATGAGCAGTTCTTC
CDR3 protein: CASSLRRGSSSYNEQFF

J gene: TRBJ2-3
D gene: -
clone size: many
V gene: TRBV6-5
CDR3 DNA: TGTGCCAGCAGCCCGAGACAGGCTAGCACAGATACGCAGTATTTT
CDR3 protein: CASSPRQASTDTQYF

J gene: TRBJ1-2
D gene: TRBD1
clone size: many
V gene: TRBV7-9
CDR3 DNA: TGTGCCAGCAGCGAACAGGGGGGAAACTATGGCTACACCTTC
CDR3 protein: CASSEQGGNYGYTF

J gene: TRBJ2-3
D gene: TRBD2
clone size: many
V gene: TRBV29-1
CDR3 DNA: TGCAGCGTTGAAGATGTAGCGGGAGGTTACGATACGCAGTATTTT
CDR3 protein: CSVEDVAGGYDTQYF

J gene: TRBJ2-6
D gene: -
clone size: once
V gene: TRBV5-1
CDR3 DNA: TGCGCCAGCAGCTTGGAAGGGTGGGGGGCCAACGTCCCGACTTTC
CDR3 protein: CASSLEGWGANVPTF

J gene: TRBJ2-7
D gene: TRBD1
clone size: many
V gene: TRBV12-3/TRBV12-4
CDR3 DNA: TGTGCCAGCAGTGCAGGGACAGGGTCCTACGAGCAGTACTTC
CDR3 protein: CASSAGTGSYEQYF

J gene: TRBJ1-2
D gene: -
clone size: many
V gene: TRBV6-1
CDR3 DNA: TGTGCCAGCAGTGGGCTTCAGGAATGTAGAAAGACCTATGGCTACACCTTC
CDR3 protein: CASSGLQECRKTYGYTF

J gene: TRBJ2-5
D gene: -
clone size: many
V gene: TRBV23-1
CDR3 DNA: TGCGCCAGCAGTCCTTTAGCGGAACAAGAGACCCAGTACTTC
CDR3 protein: CASSPLAEQETQYF

J gene: TRBJ1-2
D gene: -
clone size: many
V gene: TRBV7-8
CDR3 DNA: TGTGCCAGCAGCTTAGGTTCGGCAGAATATTTAGGTGGCTACACCTTC
CDR3 protein: CASSLGSAEYLGGYTF

J gene: TRBJ2-1
D gene: -
clone size: few
V gene: TRBV27
CDR3 DNA: TGTGCCAGCAGTCTGACTCCGAGCTCCTACAATGAGCAGTTCTTC
CDR3 protein: CASSLTPSSYNEQFF

J gene: TRBJ1-1
D gene: -
clone size: -
V gene: TRBV21-1
CDR3 DNA: TGTGCCAGCAGTCCTGTTGTAGCTACAATTCGCACTGAAGCTTTCTTT
CDR3 protein: CASSPVVATIRTEAFF

J gene: TRBJ1-2
D gene: TRBD1
clone size: many
V gene: TRBV4-1
CDR3 DNA: TGCGCCAGCAGCCACCCGGGACAGGGCCGTGGCTACACCTTC
CDR3 protein: CASSHPGQGRGYTF

J gene: TRBJ1-2
D gene: -
clone size: many
V gene: TRBV11-3
CDR3 DNA: TGTGCCAGCAGCTCTGAGTACGATCTCGGAAAGACCTATGGCTACACCTTC
CDR3 protein: CASSSEYDLGKTYGYTF

J gene: TRBJ2-3
D gene: TRBD2
clone size: -
V gene: TRBV20-1
CDR3 DNA: TGCAGTGCTAGACCCCGCTGGGGGGAGGGCCGCGCAGATACGCAGTATTTT
CDR3 protein: CSARPRWGEGRADTQYF

J gene: TRBJ2-7
D gene: TRBD2
clone size: many
V gene: TRBV19
CDR3 DNA: TGTGCCAGTAGTATTTACGACGGGGGGGCCTACGAGCAGTACTTC
CDR3 protein: CASSIYDGGAYEQYF

J gene: TRBJ2-3
D gene: -
clone size: -
V gene: TRBV9
CDR3 DNA: TGTGCCAGCAGCGTAGGCCGGGATTTTTATAGCACAGATACGCAGTATTTT
CDR3 protein: CASSVGRDFYSTDTQYF

J gene: TRBJ1-2
D gene: -
clone size: many
V gene: TRBV19
CDR3 DNA: TGTGCCAGTAGTAGGGGACAAACTCGCTATGGCTACACCTTC
CDR3 protein: CASSRGQTRYGYTF

J gene: TRBJ2-7
D gene: -
clone size: many
V gene: TRBV18
CDR3 DNA: TGTGCCAGCTCCCGGTCGGAGGGCACCGAGCAGTACTTC
CDR3 protein: CASSRSEGTEQYF

J gene: TRBJ2-5
D gene: TRBD2
clone size: many
V gene: TRBV7-3
CDR3 DNA: TGTGCCAGCAGCATGGGACTAGCTATGGGGGAGACCCAGTACTTC
CDR3 protein: CASSMGLAMGETQYF

J gene: TRBJ2-5
D gene: -
clone size: -
V gene: TRBV3-2
CDR3 DNA: TGTGCCAGCAGCCGGGGGGACAGTGGGGGAACCCAGTACTTC
CDR3 protein: CASSRGDSGGTQYF

J gene: TRBJ2-1
D gene: TRBD2
clone size: -
V gene: TRBV19
CDR3 DNA: TGTGCCAGTAGAGTTGCTGGGACTAGCGGGGGCCAGTTCTTC
CDR3 protein: CASRVAGTSGGQFF

J gene: TRBJ1-1
D gene: -
clone size: many
V gene: TRBV4-1
CDR3 DNA: TGCGCCAGCAGCCAAGAAGGGGAGGAAAACACTGAAGCTTTCTTT
CDR3 protein: CASSQEGEENTEAFF

J gene: TRBJ1-5
D gene: TRBD1
clone size: many
V gene: TRBV28
CDR3 DNA: TGTGCCAGCAAGACAGGGGGGAATCAGCCCCAGCATTTT
CDR3 protein: CASKTGGNQPQHF

J gene: TRBJ1-1
D gene: -
clone size: many
V gene: TRBV12-3/TRBV12-4
CDR3 DNA: TGTGCCAGCAGTTTCAGCATGAACACTGAAGCTTTCTTT
CDR3 protein: CASSFSMNTEAFF

J gene: TRBJ2-5
D gene: TRBD2
clone size: many
V gene: TRBV2
CDR3 DNA: TGTGCCAGTGCCCGGAGCGGGGGCCGAGAGACCCAGTACTTC
CDR3 protein: CASARSGGRETQYF

J gene: TRBJ2-2
D gene: -
clone size: few
V gene: TRBV19
CDR3 DNA: TGTGCCAGTAGTATAGACAGGGGCGCCGGGGAGCTGTTTTTT
CDR3 protein: CASSIDRGAGELFF

J gene: TRBJ1-4
D gene: -
clone size: -
V gene: TRBV20-1
CDR3 DNA: TGCAGTGCTAGAGACCCCAAGGCCGGGCGGGAAAAACTGTTTTTT
CDR3 protein: CSARDPKAGREKLFF

J gene: TRBJ1-4
D gene: -
clone size: -
V gene: TRBV24-1
CDR3 DNA: TGTGCCGTCAGTGATCCGTCTACTCCTGAAAAACTGTTTTTT
CDR3 protein: CAVSDPSTPEKLFF

J gene: TRBJ2-1
D gene: -
clone size: -
V gene: TRBV1
CDR3 DNA: TGCACCAGCAGCCAAGACCCCTGCACCCGGCGGGAGATGCTCAATGATCAGTTCTTC
CDR3 protein: CTSSQDPCTRREMLNDQFF

J gene: TRBJ1-2
D gene: -
clone size: many
V gene: TRBV11-3
CDR3 DNA: TGTGCCAGCAGCTCTTGTATCGATCTCGGAAAGACCTATGGCTACACCTTC
CDR3 protein: CASSSCIDLGKTYGYTF

J gene: TRBJ1-4
D gene: -
clone size: few
V gene: TRBV13
CDR3 DNA: TGTGCCAGCAGCTTAGCAGGGACCCGGCATTCAAAACTGTTTTTT
CDR3 protein: CASSLAGTRHSKLFF

J gene: TRBJ2-4
D gene: -
clone size: many
V gene: TRBV13
CDR3 DNA: TGTGCCAGCAGTAGGCGGCCCACGGGGTCCAAAAACATTCAGTACTTC
CDR3 protein: CASSRRPTGSKNIQYF